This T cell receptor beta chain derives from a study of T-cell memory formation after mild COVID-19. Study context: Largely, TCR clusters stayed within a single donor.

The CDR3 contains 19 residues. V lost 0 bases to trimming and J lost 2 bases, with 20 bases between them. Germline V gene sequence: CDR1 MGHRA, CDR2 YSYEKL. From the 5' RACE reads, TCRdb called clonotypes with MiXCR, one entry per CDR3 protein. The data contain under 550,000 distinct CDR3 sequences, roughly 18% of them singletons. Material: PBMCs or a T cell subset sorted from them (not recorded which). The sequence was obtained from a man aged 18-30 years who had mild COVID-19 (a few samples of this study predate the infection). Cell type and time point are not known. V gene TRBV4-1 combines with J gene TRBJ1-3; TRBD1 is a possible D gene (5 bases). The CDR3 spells CASSQEGPWKMGAGNTIYF. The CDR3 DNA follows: TGCGCCAGCAGCCAAGAGGGACCGTGGAAGATGGGGGCTGGAAACACCATATATTTT.